This T cell receptor (beta chain) was found in a study of cytomegalovirus exposure and HLA in healthy donors. Study conclusions and caveats: In a later analysis, DRB1 alleles had the most associated TCRs; HLA-C alleles the fewest.

Use of 60 Vbeta and 13 Jbeta primers characterized the PCR. The table came from immunoSEQ multiplex PCR; TCRdb's copy has only in-frame clones and leaves some out. Among more than 150,000 clones listed, 82% were seen once. Note on this clone: Its antigen is undetermined.

After removal of 7 bases from V and 7 bases from J, the junction contained 7 bases not matched to a gene. The CDR3 loop spans 15 amino acids. Germline lookup yields CDR1 MDHEN and CDR2 SYDVKM. The sample was PBMCs. The sequence was obtained from a man aged 35 to 55 in good health and CMV-seronegative. V and J are TRBV28 and TRBJ1-6; the match to TRBD1 covers 10 bases. CDR3: CASTEDRGRNSPLHF. CDR3 nucleotides: TGTGCCAGCACCGAAGACAGGGGGCGAAATTCACCCCTCCACTTT.